This T cell receptor beta chain was sequenced in a study of beta chain features in type 1 diabetes. Study-wide results and caveats: Sequencing from cDNA could over-represent high-TCR-expressing cells.

cDNA synthesis used the whole RNA isolate, giving expressed TCRB sequences. Sequencing was performed with immunoSEQ multiplex PCR; in TCRdb, only in-frame clones are kept and a portion is missing. The sample consists of about 210,000 clones, roughly 10% of them appearing once. CDR1 and CDR2 from the germline V gene are SGHTA and FQGTGA. The V gene end was trimmed by 2 bases and the J gene end by 10 bases; junction bases not matched to a gene: 12. This CDR3 spans 16 amino acids. On this clone itself: Its cognate antigen is unknown.

The V call is TRBV7-3, the J call TRBJ2-2, with 8 bases aligning to TRBD2. Input material: central memory CD4+ T cells from blood. This clonotype originated in a man in his late teens or twenties in good health. CDR3 nucleotide sequence: TGTGCCAGCAGCTTATTAAGCGGGAGCTCTAGACCGGAGCTGTTTTTT. Its protein product is CASSLLSGSSRPELFF.